Only a few counts were recorded for the clone carrying this TCR beta chain. This entry belongs to a study of OX40 agonist ivuxolimab in advanced cancers. Method: immunoSEQ multiplex PCR; TCRdb's copy keeps in-frame clones and lacks some. The sample carries fewer than 60,000 clones, roughly nine tenths recorded once. This TCR was sampled from an adult with an advanced solid tumor such as melanoma, head and neck, liver or kidney cancer. The source material was CD4+ or CD8+ T cells sorted from blood, sampled in a trial of the OX40 agonist ivuxolimab.

The CDR3 DNA reads TGTGCCAGCAGAGAGCTAGCGGGAGCCCAGTACTTC. Amino acids: CASRELAGAQYF. The chain uses TRBV2 and TRBJ2-7; 10 nucleotides match TRBD2. The CDR3 runs to 12 residues. The germline CDR1 and CDR2 sequences are SNHLY and FYNNEI. V was pared by 6 bases and J by 10 bases, with 6 bases of the junction left unmatched.